This T cell receptor beta chain emerged from a study of technical replicates of blood from several donors. This clone has a single count. TCRdb keeps only in-frame clones here, not all; method: immunoSEQ multiplex PCR. The table records 75,000 to 95,000 clones, 95% of them present only once. There are 15 residues in the CDR3. Germline trimming cut 7 bases from V and 7 bases from J; bases unmatched to any gene: 13. The germline V gene has CDR1 MNHEY and CDR2 SVGAGI. This receptor was obtained from a human donor in good health. The chain couples TRBV6-5 to TRBJ1-1, with 9 bases that match TRBD1. Sequencing was done on a sample of T cells isolated from PBMCs. The CDR3 sequence is CASTERTGAAREAFF. Written as DNA, the CDR3 is TGTGCCAGCACCGAGCGGACAGGGGCCGCCCGTGAAGCTTTCTTT.